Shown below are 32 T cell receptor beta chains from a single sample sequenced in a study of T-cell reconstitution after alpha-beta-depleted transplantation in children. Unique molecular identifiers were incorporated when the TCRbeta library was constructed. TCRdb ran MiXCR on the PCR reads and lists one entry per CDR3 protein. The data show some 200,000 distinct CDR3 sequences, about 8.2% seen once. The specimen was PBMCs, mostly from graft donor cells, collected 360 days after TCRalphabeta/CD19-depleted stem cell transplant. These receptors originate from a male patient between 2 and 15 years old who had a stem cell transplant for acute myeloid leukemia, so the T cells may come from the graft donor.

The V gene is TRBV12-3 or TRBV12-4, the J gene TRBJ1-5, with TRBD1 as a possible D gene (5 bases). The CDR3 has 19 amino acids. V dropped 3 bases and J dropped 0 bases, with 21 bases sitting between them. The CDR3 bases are TGTGCCAGCAGTTTCGTCGGCAGGGAGTGGGGTTATAGCAATCAGCCCCAGCATTTT. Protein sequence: CASSFVGREWGYSNQPQHF.

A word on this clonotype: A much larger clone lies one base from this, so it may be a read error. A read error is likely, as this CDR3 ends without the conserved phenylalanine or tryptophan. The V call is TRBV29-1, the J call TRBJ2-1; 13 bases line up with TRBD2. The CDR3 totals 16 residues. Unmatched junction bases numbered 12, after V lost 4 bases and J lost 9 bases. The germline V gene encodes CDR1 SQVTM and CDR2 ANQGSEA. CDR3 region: CSVGGLAGVLRSEQFI. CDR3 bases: TGCAGCGTTGGTGGACTAGCGGGAGTTTTAAGGAGTGAGCAGTTCATC.

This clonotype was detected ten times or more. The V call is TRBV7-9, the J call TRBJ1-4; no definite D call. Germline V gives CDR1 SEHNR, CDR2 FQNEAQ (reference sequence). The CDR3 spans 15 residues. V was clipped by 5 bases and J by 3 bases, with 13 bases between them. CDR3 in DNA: TGTGCCAGCAGCCAACCATTTGGCCCTAATGAAAAACTGTTTTTT. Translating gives CASSQPFGPNEKLFF.

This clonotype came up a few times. The CDR3 nucleotides read TGTGCCAGCAGCCGGACTAGCGGGAGGCAAGAGACCCAGTACTTC. Encoded protein: CASSRTSGRQETQYF. This chain links TRBV11-2 with TRBJ2-5, with 14 bases aligning to TRBD2. Germline V gene data show CDR1 as SGHAT and CDR2 as FQNNGV. The trim removed 5 bases at V and 2 bases at J, leaving 1 base unmatched. This CDR3 region has 15 residues. The entire variable domain, with the rest obtained from reference TRBV11-2 and TRBJ2-5, is as follows: EAGVAQSPRYKIIEKRQSVAFWCNPISGHATLYWYQQILGQGPKLLIQFQNNGVVDDSQLPKDRFSAERLKGVDSTLKIQPAKLEDSAVYLCASSRTSGRQETQYFGPGTRLLVL.

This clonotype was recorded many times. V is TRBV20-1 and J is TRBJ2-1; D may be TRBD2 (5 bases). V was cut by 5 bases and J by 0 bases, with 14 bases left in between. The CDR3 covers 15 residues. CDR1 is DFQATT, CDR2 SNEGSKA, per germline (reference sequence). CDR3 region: CSAQGLQSSYNEQFF. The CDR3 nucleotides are TGCAGTGCTCAAGGACTGCAAAGCTCCTACAATGAGCAGTTCTTC.

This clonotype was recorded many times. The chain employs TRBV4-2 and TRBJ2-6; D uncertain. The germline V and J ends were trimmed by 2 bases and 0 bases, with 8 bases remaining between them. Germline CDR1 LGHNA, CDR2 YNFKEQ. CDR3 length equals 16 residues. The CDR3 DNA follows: TGTGCCAGCAGCCAACTCGAAAACTCTGGGGCCAACGTCCTGACTTTC. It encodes CASSQLENSGANVLTF.

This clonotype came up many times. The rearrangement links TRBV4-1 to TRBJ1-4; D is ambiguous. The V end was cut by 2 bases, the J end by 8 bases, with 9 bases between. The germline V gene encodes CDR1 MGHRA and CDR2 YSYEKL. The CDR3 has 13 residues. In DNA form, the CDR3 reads TGCGCCAGCAGCCAACGTATAAACGAAAAACTGTTTTTT. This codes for CASSQRINEKLFF.

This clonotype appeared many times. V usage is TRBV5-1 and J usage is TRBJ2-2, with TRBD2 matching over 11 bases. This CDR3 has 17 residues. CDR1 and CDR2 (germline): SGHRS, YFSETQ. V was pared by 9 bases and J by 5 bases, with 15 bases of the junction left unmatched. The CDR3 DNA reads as TGCGCCACAGAACAGAATGGGACTAGCGGTCTGACCGGGGAGCTGTTTTTT. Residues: CATEQNGTSGLTGELFF.

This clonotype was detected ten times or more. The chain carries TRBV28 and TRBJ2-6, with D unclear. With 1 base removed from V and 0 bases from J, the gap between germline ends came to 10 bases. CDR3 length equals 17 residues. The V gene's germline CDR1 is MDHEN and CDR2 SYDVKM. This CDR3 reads CASSLLGPSSGANVLTF. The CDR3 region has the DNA TGTGCCAGCAGTTTATTGGGCCCCAGCTCTGGGGCCAACGTCCTGACTTTC.

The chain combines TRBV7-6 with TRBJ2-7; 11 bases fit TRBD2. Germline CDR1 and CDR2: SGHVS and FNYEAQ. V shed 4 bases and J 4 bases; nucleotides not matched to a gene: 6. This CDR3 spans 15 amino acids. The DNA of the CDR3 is TGTGCCAGCAGCTCACGACTAGCGGGATTTTACGAGCAGTACTTC. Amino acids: CASSSRLAGFYEQYF.

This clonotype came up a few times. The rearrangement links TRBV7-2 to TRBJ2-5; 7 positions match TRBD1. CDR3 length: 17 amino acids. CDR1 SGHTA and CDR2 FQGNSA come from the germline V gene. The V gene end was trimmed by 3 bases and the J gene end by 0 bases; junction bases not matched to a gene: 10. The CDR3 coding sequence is TGTGCCAGCAGCTTCGGCAGGGGGACCGTGTACCAAGAGACCCAGTACTTC. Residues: CASSFGRGTVYQETQYF.

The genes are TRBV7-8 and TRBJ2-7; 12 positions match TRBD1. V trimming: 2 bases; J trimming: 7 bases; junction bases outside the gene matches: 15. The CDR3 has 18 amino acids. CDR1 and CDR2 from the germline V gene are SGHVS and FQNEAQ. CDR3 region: CASSLLGAGGTGGREQYV. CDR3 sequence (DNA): TGTGCCAGCAGCTTACTGGGGGCCGGCGGGACAGGGGGCCGGGAGCAGTACGTC.

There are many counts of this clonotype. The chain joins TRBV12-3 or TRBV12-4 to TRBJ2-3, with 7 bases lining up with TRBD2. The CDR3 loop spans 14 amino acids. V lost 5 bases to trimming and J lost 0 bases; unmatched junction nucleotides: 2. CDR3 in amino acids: CASSPSGSTDTQYF. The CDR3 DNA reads TGTGCCAGCAGTCCTAGCGGTAGCACAGATACGCAGTATTTT.

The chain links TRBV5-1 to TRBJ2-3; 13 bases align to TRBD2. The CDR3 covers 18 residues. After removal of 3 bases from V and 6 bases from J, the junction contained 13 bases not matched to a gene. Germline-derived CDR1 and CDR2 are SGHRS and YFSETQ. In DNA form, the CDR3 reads TGCGCCAGCAGCTCACTAGCGGGGGGGCCCTGGCAATGGGATACGCAGTATTTT. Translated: CASSSLAGGPWQWDTQYF.

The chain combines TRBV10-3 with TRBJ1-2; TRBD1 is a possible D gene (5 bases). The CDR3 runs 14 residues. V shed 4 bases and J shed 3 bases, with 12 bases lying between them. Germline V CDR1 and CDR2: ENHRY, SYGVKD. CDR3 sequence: CAISAAGTDYGYTF. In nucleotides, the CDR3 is TGTGCCATCAGTGCGGCAGGGACGGACTATGGCTACACCTTC.

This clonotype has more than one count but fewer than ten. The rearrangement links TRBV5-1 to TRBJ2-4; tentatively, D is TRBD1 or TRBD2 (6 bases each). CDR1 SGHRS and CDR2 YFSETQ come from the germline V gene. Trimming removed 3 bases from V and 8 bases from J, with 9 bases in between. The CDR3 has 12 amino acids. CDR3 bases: TGCGCCAGCAGCTCGGGGGCGGACATTCAGTACTTC. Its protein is CASSSGADIQYF. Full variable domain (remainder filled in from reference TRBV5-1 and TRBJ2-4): KAGVTQTPRYLIKTRGQQVTLSCSPISGHRSVSWYQQTPGQGLQFLFEYFSETQRNKGNFPGRFSGRQFSNSRSEMNVSTLELGDSALYLCASSSGADIQYFGAGTRLSVL.

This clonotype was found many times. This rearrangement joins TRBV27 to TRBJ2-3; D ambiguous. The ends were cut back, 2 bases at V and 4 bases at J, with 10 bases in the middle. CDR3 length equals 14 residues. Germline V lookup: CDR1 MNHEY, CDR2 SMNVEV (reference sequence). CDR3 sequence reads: CASSLNRVPDTQYF. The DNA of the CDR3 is TGTGCCAGCAGTTTAAATCGGGTGCCAGATACGCAGTATTTT.

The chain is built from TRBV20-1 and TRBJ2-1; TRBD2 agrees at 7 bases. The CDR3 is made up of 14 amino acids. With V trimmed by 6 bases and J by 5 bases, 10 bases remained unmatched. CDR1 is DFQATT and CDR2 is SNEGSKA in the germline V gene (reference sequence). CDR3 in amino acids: CSATTGSGDNEQFF. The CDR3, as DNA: TGCAGTGCCACCACCGGGAGCGGGGACAATGAGCAGTTCTTC.

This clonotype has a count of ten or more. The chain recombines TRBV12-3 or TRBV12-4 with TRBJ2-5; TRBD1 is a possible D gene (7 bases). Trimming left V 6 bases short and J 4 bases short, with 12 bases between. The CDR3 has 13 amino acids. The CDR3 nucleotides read TGTGCCAGCAGACGACAGGGAGGAGAGACCCAGTACTTC. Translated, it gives CASRRQGGETQYF.

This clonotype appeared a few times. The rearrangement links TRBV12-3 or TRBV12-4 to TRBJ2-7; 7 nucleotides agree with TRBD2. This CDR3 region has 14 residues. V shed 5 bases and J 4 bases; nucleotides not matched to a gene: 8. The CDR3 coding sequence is TGTGCCAGCAGTCCCGCGGGAGTCGAGTACGAGCAGTACTTC. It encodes CASSPAGVEYEQYF.

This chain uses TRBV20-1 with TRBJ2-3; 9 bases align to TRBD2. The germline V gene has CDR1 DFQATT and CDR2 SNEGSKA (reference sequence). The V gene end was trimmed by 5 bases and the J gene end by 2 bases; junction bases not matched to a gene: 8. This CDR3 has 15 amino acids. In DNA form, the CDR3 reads TGCAGTGCTGCGGATAGCGGGAGTGTCACAGATACGCAGTATTTT. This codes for CSAADSGSVTDTQYF.

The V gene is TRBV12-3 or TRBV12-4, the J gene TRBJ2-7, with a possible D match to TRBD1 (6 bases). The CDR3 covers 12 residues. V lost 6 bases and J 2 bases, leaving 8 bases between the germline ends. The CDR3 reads CASSRGPYEQYV. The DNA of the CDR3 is TGTGCCAGCAGCAGGGGACCCTACGAGCAGTACGTC.

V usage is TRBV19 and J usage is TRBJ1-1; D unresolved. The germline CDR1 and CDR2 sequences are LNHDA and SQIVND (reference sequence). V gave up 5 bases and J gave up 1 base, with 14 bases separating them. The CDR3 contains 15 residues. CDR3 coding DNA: TGTGCCAGTAGTCCTTCCGCGGCGACGAACACTGAAGCTTTCTTT. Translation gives CASSPSAATNTEAFF.

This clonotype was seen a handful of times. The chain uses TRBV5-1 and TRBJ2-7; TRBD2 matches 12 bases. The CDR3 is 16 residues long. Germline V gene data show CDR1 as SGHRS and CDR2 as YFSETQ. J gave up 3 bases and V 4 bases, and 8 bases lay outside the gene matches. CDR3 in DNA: TGCGCCAGCAGCCCGCTAGCGGGGGGGATCGTCTACGAGCAGTACGTC. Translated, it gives CASSPLAGGIVYEQYV.

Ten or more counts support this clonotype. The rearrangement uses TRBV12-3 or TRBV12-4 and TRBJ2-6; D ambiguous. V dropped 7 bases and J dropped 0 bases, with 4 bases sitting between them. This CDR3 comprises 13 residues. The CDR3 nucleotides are TGTGCCAGCACTTTCTCTGGGGCCAACGTCCTGACTTTC. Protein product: CASTFSGANVLTF.

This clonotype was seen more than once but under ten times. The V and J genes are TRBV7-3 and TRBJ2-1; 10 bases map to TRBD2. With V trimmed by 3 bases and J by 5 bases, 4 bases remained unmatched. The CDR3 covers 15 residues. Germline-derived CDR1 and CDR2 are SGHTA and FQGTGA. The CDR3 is CASSLGTSVHNEQFF. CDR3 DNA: TGTGCCAGCAGCTTGGGGACTAGCGTCCACAATGAGCAGTTCTTC. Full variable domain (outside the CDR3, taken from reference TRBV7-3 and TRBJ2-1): GAGVSQTPSNKVTEKGKYVELRCDPISGHTALYWYRQSLGQGPEFLIYFQGTGAADDSGLPNDRFFAVRPEGSVSTLKIQRTERGDSAVYLCASSLGTSVHNEQFFGPGTRLTVL.

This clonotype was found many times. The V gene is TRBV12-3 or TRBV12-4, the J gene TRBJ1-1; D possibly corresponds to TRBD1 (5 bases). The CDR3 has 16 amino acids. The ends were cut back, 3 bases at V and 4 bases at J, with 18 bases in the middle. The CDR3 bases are TGTGCCAGCAGTTTCGTCAGGGTGATCCATGTCACTGAAGCTTTCTTT. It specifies CASSFVRVIHVTEAFF.

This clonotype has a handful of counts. CDR3 sequence: CSVRVHDSNQPQHF. In DNA form, the CDR3 reads TGCAGCGTTAGGGTCCACGATAGCAATCAGCCCCAGCATTTT. This chain connects TRBV29-1 to TRBJ1-5, with D unclear. Germline V gives CDR1 SQVTM, CDR2 ANQGSEA. This CDR3 has 14 residues. Trimming shortened V by 5 bases and J by 0 bases, and 11 bases separated the two germline ends. The complete variable domain, with remaining parts taken from reference TRBV29-1 and TRBJ1-5, reads SAVISQKPSRDICQRGTSLTIQCQVDSQVTMMFWYRQQPGQSLTLIATANQGSEATYESGFVIDKFPISRPNLTFSTLTVSNMSPEDSSIYLCSVRVHDSNQPQHFGDGTRLSIL.

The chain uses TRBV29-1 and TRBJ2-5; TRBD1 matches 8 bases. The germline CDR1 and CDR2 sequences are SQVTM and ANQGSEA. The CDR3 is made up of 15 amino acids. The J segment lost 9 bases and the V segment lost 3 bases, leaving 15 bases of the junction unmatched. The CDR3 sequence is CSVDLLRGDRTPQYF. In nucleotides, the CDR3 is TGCAGCGTTGACCTCCTCAGGGGGGACAGGACCCCCCAGTACTTC.

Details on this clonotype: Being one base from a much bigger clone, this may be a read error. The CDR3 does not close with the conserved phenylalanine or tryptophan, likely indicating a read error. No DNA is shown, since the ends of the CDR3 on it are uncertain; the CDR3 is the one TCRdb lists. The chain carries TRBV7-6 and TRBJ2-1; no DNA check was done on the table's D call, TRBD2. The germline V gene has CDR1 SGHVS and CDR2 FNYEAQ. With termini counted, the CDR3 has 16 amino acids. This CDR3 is CASSSSLTSGGNEQFY.

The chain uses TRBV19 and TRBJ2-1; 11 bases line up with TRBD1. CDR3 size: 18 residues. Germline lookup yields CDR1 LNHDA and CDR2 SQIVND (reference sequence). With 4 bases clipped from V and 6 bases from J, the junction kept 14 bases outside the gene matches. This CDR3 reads CASSTRTGGAVGGNEQFF. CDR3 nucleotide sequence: TGTGCCAGTAGTACGAGGACAGGGGGCGCCGTAGGAGGCAATGAGCAGTTCTTC. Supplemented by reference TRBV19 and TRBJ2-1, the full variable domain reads DGGITQSPKYLFRKEGQNVTLSCEQNLNHDAMYWYRQDPGQGLRLIYYSQIVNDFQKGDIAEGYSVSREKKESFPLTVTSAQKNPTAFYLCASSTRTGGAVGGNEQFFGPGTRLTVL.

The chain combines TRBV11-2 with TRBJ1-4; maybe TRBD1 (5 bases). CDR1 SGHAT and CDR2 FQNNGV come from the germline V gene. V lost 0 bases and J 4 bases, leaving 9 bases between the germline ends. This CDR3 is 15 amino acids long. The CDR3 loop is CASSLDRGVNEKLFF. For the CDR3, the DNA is TGTGCCAGCAGCTTAGATCGGGGGGTTAATGAAAAACTGTTTTTT.